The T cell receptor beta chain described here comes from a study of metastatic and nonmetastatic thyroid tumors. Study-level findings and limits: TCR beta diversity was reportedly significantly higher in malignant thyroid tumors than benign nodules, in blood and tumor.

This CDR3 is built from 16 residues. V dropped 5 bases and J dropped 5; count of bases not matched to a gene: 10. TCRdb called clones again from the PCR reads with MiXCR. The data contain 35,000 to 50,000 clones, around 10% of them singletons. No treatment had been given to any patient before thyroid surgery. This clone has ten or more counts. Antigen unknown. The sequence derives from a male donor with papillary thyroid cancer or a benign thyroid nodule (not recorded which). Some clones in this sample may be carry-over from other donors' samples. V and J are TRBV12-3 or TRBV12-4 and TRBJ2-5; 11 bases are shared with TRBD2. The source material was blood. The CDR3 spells CASSPGTSGWGETQYF. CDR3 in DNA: TGTGCCAGCAGTCCTGGGACTAGCGGTTGGGGGGAGACCCAGTACTTC.